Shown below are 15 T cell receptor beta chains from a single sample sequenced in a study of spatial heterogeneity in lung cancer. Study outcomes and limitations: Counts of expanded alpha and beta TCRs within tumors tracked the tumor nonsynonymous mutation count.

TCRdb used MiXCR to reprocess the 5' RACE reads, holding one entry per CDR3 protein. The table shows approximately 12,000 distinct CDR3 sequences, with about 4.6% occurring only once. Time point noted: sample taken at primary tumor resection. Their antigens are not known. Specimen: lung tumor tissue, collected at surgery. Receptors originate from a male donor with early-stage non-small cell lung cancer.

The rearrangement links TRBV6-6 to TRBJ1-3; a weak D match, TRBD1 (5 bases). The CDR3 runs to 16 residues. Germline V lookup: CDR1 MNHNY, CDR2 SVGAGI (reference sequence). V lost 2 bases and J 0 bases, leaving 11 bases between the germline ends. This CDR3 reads CASSYPTGVSGNTIYF. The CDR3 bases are TGTGCCAGCAGTTACCCGACGGGGGTCTCTGGAAACACCATATATTTT.

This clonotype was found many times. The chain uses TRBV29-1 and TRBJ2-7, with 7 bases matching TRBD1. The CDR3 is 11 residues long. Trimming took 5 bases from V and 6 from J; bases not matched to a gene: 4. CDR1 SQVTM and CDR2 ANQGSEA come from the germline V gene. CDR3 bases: TGCAGCGTTAAGGGGGCGGGCGAGCAGTACTTC. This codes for CSVKGAGEQYF.

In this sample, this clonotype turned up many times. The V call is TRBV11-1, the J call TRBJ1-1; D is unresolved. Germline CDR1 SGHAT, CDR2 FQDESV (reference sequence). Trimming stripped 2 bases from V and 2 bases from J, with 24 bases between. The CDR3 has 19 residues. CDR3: CASSLIGTAAGRANTEAFF. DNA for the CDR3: TGTGCCAGCAGCTTAATTGGCACAGCTGCTGGGCGTGCTAACACTGAAGCTTTCTTT.

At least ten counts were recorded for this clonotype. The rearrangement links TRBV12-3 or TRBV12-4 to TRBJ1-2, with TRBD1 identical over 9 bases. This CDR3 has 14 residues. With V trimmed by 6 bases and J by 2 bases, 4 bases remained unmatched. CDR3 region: CASSRQGGNYGYTF. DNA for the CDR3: TGTGCCAGCAGCCGACAGGGGGGGAACTATGGCTACACCTTC.

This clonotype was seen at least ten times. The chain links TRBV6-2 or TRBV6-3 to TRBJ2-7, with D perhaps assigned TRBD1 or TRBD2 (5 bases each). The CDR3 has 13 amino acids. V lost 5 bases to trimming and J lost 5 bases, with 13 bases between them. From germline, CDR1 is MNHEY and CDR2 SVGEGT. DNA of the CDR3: TGTGCCAGCAGTCGGGGACGGTGGGACGAGCAGTACTTC. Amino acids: CASSRGRWDEQYF.

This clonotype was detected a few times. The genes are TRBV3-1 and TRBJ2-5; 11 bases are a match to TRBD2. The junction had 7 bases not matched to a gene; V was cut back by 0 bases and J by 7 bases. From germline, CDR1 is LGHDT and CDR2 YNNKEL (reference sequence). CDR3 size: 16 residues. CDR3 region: CASSQDLGTSGATQYF. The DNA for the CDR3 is TGTGCCAGCAGCCAAGATCTCGGGACTAGCGGTGCGACCCAGTACTTC.

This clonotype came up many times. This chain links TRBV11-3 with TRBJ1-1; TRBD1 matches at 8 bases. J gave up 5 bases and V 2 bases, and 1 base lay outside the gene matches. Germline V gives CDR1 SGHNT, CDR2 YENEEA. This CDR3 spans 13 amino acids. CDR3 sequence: CASSLQGATEAFF. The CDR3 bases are TGTGCCAGCAGCTTACAGGGGGCGACTGAAGCTTTCTTT.

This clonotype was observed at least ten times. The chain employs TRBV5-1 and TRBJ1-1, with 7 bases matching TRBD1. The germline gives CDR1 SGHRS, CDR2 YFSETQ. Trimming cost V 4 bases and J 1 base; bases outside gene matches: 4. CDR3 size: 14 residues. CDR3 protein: CASSPQGENTEAFF. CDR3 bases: TGCGCCAGCAGCCCCCAGGGGGAGAACACTGAAGCTTTCTTT.

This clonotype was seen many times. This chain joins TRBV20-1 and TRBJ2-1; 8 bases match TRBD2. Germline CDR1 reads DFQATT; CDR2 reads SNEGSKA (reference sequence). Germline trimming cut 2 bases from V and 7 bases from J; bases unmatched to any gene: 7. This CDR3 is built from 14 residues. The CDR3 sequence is CSARLSGTNNEQFF. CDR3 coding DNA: TGCAGTGCTAGACTTAGCGGGACAAATAATGAGCAGTTCTTC.

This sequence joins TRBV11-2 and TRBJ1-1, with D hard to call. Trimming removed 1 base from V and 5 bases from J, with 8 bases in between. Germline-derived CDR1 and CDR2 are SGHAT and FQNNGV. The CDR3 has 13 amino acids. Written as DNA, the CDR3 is TGTGCCAGCAGCTTAGGTGGGAAGACTGAAGCTTTCTTT. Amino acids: CASSLGGKTEAFF.

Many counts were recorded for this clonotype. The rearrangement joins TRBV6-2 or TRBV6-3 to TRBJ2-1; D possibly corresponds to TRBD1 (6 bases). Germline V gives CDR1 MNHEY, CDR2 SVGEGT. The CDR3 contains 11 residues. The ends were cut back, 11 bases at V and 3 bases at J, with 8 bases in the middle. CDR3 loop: CAVRGYNEQFF. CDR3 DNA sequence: TGTGCCGTCAGGGGCTACAATGAGCAGTTCTTC.

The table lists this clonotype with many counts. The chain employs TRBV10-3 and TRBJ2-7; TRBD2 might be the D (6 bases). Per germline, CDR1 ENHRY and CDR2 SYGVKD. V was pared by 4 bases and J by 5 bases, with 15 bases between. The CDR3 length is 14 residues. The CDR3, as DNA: TGTGCCATCAGTGGGCGGGACGGACCAAACGAGCAGTACTTC. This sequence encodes CAISGRDGPNEQYF.

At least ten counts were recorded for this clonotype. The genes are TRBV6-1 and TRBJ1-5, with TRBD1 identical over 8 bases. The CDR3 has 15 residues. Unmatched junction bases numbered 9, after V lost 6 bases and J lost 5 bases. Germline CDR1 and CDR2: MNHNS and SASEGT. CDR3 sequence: CASRERQGHDQPQHF. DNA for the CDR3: TGTGCCAGCAGGGAGCGACAGGGGCACGATCAGCCCCAGCATTTT.

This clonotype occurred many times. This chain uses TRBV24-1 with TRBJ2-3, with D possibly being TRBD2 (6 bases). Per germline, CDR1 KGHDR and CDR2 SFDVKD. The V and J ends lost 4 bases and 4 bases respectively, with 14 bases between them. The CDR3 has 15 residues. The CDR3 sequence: CATSEPGLLSDTQYF. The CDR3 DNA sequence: TGTGCCACCAGTGAGCCGGGACTCCTTTCAGATACGCAGTATTTT.

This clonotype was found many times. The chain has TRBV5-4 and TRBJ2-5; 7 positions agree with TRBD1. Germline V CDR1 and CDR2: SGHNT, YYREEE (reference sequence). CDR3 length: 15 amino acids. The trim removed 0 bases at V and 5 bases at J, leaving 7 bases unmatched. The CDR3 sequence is CASSLDPDREETQYF. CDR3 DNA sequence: TGTGCCAGCAGCTTGGATCCCGACAGGGAGGAGACCCAGTACTTC.